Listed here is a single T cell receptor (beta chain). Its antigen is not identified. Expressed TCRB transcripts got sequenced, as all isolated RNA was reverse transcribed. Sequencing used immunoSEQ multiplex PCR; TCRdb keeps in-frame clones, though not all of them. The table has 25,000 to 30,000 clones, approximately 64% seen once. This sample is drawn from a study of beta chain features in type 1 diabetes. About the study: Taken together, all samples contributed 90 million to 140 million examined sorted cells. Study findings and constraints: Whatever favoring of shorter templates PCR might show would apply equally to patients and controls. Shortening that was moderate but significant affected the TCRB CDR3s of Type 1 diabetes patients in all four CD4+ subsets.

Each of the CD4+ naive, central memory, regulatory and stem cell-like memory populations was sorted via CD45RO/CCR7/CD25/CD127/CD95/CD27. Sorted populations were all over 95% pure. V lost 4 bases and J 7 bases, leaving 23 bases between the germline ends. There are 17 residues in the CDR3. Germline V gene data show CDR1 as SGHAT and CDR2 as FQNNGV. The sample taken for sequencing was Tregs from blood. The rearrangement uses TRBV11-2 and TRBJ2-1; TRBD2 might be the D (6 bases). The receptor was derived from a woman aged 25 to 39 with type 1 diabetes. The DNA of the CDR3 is TGTGCCAGCAGCTCCATCGGGGGTGCAAGCCCCTTGAATGAGCAGTTCTTC. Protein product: CASSSIGGASPLNEQFF.